These 16 T cell receptor beta chains were all obtained from the same sample, sequenced in a study of blood T cells in healthy people across ages. The second PCR ran roughly 7 to 12 cycles with a sample-barcoded 5' primer and J-beta primers. TCRdb called the 5' RACE reads again in MiXCR, with one record for every CDR3 protein. The sample consists of roughly 680,000 distinct CDR3 sequences, roughly 21% of them appearing once. The sample taken for sequencing was blood. These receptors came from a man between 65 and 85 years old in good health.

V gene TRBV3-1 combines with J gene TRBJ2-5; 8 positions agree with TRBD2. V lost 8 bases to trimming and J lost 6 bases; unmatched junction nucleotides: 11. The CDR3 runs to 14 residues. From germline, CDR1 is LGHDT and CDR2 YNNKEL (reference sequence). The CDR3 bases are TGTGCCAGCGGGAACGGACTAGCATACCAGACCCAGTACTTC. The encoded protein is CASGNGLAYQTQYF.

V gene TRBV7-8 combines with J gene TRBJ2-7; perhaps TRBD2 as D (5 bases). V was cut by 1 base and J by 0 bases, with 7 bases left in between. Germline V gene sequence: CDR1 SGHVS, CDR2 FQNEAQ. CDR3 length: 14 residues. The DNA for the CDR3 is TGTGCCAGCAGCTTAGGGGAGAGCTCCTACGAGCAGTACTTC. Translation gives CASSLGESSYEQYF.

This clonotype was found a few times. The rearrangement links TRBV7-8 to TRBJ2-1, with TRBD2 matching over 10 bases. This CDR3 spans 15 amino acids. Unmatched junction bases numbered 8, after V lost 5 bases and J lost 7 bases. Germline-derived CDR1 and CDR2 are SGHVS and FQNEAQ. In nucleotides, the CDR3 is TGTGCCAGCAGCCCCCAGCGGGGGGGAAGGAATGAGCAGTTCTTC. Protein sequence: CASSPQRGGRNEQFF.

In DNA, the CDR3 is TGTGCCAGCACCAATGCACGGGGAGTTCGTGGCTACACCTTC. It codes for CASTNARGVRGYTF. This chain uses TRBV6-5 with TRBJ1-2; D uncertain. Germline assignment: CDR1 MNHEY and CDR2 SVGAGI. V gave up 7 bases and J gave up 7 bases, with 19 bases separating them. The CDR3 contains 14 residues.

The chain combines TRBV7-2 with TRBJ2-1; no firm D call. CDR1 and CDR2 (germline): SGHTA, FQGNSA. The CDR3 runs to 14 residues. Deletions cut 5 bases from V and 2 bases from J, with 10 bases between. The CDR3 spells CASSGPTTYNEQFF. CDR3 bases: TGTGCCAGCAGCGGACCAACTACCTACAATGAGCAGTTCTTC.

Concerning this clonotype: Without the conserved terminal phenylalanine or tryptophan, this CDR3 likely stems from a read error. V and J are TRBV12-5 and TRBJ2-7; 8 bases align to TRBD1. Trimming at V came to 2 bases and at J to 0 bases, leaving 6 bases not matched to a gene. Germline CDR1 and CDR2: LGHNT and FRNRAP. The CDR3 loop spans 16 amino acids. The chain's CDR3 is CASGLPRTGSSYEQYL. The CDR3 DNA reads TGTGCTAGTGGTTTGCCACGGACAGGGAGCTCCTACGAGCAGTACTTG.

The chain recombines TRBV12-3 or TRBV12-4 with TRBJ1-1; maybe TRBD1 (6 bases). Trimming shortened V by 1 base and J by 12 bases, and 12 bases separated the two germline ends. This CDR3 is 12 amino acids long. In DNA, the CDR3 is TGTGCCAGCAGTTTAGTGGGACATTCGTCTTTCTTT. This translates into CASSLVGHSSFF.

The V gene is TRBV15, the J gene TRBJ2-7, with 11 nucleotides matching TRBD2. V shed 6 bases and J 2 bases; nucleotides not matched to a gene: 3. Germline-derived CDR1 and CDR2 are LNHNV and YYDKDF (reference sequence). There are 14 residues in the CDR3. CDR3 region: CATSLAGGTYEQYF. DNA of the CDR3: TGTGCCACCAGTTTAGCGGGAGGGACCTACGAGCAGTACTTC.

This clonotype was found a few times. The V call is TRBV5-6, the J call TRBJ1-2; 10 nucleotides match TRBD1. CDR1 SGHDT and CDR2 YYEEEE come from the germline V gene. The CDR3 is 15 residues long. After removal of 4 bases from V and 4 bases from J, the junction contained 7 bases not matched to a gene. In nucleotides, the CDR3 is TGTGCCAGCAGCACCATGGACAGGGGGGCCTATGGCTACACCTTC. It codes for CASSTMDRGAYGYTF.

The chain has TRBV5-5 and TRBJ2-3; D uncertain. The CDR3 extends over 15 amino acids. V lost 0 bases and J 2 bases, leaving 10 bases between the germline ends. The germline V gene encodes CDR1 SGHKS and CDR2 YYEKEE (reference sequence). CDR3 sequence: CASSLAAGLTDTQYF. The CDR3 bases are TGTGCCAGCAGCTTGGCCGCAGGTCTCACAGATACGCAGTATTTT.

V usage is TRBV11-2 and J usage is TRBJ2-4; a possible D gene is TRBD2 (6 bases). The ends were cut back, 3 bases at V and 0 bases at J, with 12 bases in the middle. The germline V gene encodes CDR1 SGHAT and CDR2 FQNNGV. CDR3 size: 16 residues. Here the CDR3 DNA reads TGTGCCAGCAGCTTTCGGTCGGGACTAGCCAAAAACATTCAGTACTTC. It yields the protein CASSFRSGLAKNIQYF.

The chain carries TRBV29-1 and TRBJ1-2; 8 bases fit TRBD1. The CDR3 has 12 amino acids. V lost 4 bases and J lost 4; bases outside the gene matches: 2. Per the germline V gene, CDR1 is SQVTM and CDR2 is ANQGSEA. CDR3: CSVGQGFYGYTF. The CDR3 DNA sequence: TGCAGCGTTGGACAGGGGTTCTATGGCTACACCTTC.

There are a few counts of this clonotype. This chain connects TRBV20-1 to TRBJ1-2; D not resolved. Between the trimmed V and J ends, which lost 5 bases and 7 bases, there was a span of 20 bases. Germline values: CDR1 DFQATT, CDR2 SNEGSKA (reference sequence). The CDR3 is made up of 14 amino acids. The CDR3 sequence is CSAAQELSEVGYTF. CDR3 DNA: TGCAGTGCTGCCCAAGAACTAAGTGAGGTTGGCTACACCTTC.

The chain is built from TRBV20-1 and TRBJ2-7, with 11 bases that match TRBD2. V dropped 1 base and J dropped 2; count of bases not matched to a gene: 16. CDR1 DFQATT and CDR2 SNEGSKA come from the germline V gene (reference sequence). The CDR3 covers 19 residues. CDR3 in amino acids: CSARARLAGGPLVPYEQYF. The CDR3 DNA is TGCAGTGCTAGAGCCCGGCTAGCGGGAGGCCCCCTAGTCCCCTACGAGCAGTACTTC.

This clonotype was counted a few times. CDR3 sequence (DNA): TGTGCCAGCAAACGGACAGGGACTAATAATTCACCCCTCCACTTT. It specifies CASKRTGTNNSPLHF. The chain is built from TRBV6-5 and TRBJ1-6; 8 bases line up with TRBD1. CDR1 and CDR2 from the germline V gene are MNHEY and SVGAGI. V shed 7 bases, J shed 5 bases, and the junction held 7 bases outside the gene matches. The length of the CDR3 is 15 residues.

This sequence joins TRBV6-1 and TRBJ2-6; D gene unclear. The germline V and J ends were trimmed by 5 bases and 0 bases, with 11 bases remaining between them. Per germline, CDR1 MNHNS and CDR2 SASEGT. The length of the CDR3 is 16 residues. The CDR3 sequence is CASSLGQASGANVLTF. The CDR3 DNA follows: TGTGCCAGCAGTCTTGGCCAGGCCTCTGGGGCCAACGTCCTGACTTTC.